The clone carrying this T cell receptor beta chain has just a few counts. Its cognate antigen is unknown. These data come from a study of cytomegalovirus exposure and HLA in healthy donors. Study observations and caveats: With high specificity and sensitivity, the classifier reportedly diagnosed cytomegalovirus status. Presence/absence comparisons presumed near-even sequencing depth among donors.

In nominal health when sampled, donors likely had unrecorded immune exposures nonetheless. Primers: 60 Vbeta forward and 13 Jbeta reverse. This table comes from immunoSEQ multiplex PCR, and its TCRdb copy is limited to in-frame clones, with some not included. The data hold some 96,000 clones, with around 74% observed a single time. V was cut by 6 bases and J by 0 bases, with 8 bases left in between. This CDR3 spans 13 amino acids. Per the germline V gene, CDR1 is MNHNS and CDR2 is SASEGT. Specimen: PBMCs. The clonotype originates from a man between 35 and 55 years old in good health and CMV-seropositive. The gene calls are TRBV6-1 and TRBJ1-1; possible D gene TRBD1, 5 bases. The CDR3 here is CASRMTVNTEAFF. CDR3 DNA: TGTGCCAGCAGAATGACAGTGAACACTGAAGCTTTCTTT.